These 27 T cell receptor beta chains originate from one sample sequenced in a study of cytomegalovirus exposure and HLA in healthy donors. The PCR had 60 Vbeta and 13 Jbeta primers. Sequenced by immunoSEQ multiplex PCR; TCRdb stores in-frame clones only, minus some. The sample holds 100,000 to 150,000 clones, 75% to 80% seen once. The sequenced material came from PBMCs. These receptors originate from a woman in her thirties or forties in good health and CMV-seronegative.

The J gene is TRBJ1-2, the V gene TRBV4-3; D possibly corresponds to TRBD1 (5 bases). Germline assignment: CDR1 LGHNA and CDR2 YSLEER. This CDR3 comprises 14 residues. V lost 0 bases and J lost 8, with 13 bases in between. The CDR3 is CASSQDGGGFGYTF. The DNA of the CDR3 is TGCGCCAGCAGCCAAGATGGGGGAGGGTTCGGCTACACCTTC.

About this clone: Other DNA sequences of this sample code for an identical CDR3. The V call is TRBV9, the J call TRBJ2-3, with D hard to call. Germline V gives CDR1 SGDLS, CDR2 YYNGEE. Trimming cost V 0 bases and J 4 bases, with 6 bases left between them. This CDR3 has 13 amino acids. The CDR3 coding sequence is TGTGCCAGCAGCGTAGCCAGTCCAGATACGCAGTATTTT. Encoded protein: CASSVASPDTQYF. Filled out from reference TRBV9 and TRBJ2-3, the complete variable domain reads DSGVTQTPKHLITATGQRVTLRCSPRSGDLSVYWYQQSLDQGLQFLIQYYNGEERAKGNILERFSAQQFPDLHSELNLSSLELGDSALYFCASSVASPDTQYFGPGTRLTVL.

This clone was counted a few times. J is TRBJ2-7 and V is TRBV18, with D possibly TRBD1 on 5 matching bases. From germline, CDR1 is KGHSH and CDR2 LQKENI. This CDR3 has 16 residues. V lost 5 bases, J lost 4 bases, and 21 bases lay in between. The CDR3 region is CASSANAGYGSYEQYF. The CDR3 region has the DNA TGTGCCAGCTCAGCCAACGCAGGGTATGGAAGTTACGAGCAGTACTTC.

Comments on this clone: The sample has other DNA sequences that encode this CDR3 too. CDR3 DNA sequence: TGTGCCAGCAGTTTATCTCAGGGGAATCAGCCCCAGCATTTT. This encodes CASSLSQGNQPQHF. The chain employs TRBV28 and TRBJ1-5; a weak D match, TRBD1 (6 bases). V was shortened by 1 base and J by 4 bases, with 8 bases between the two germline ends. The CDR3 loop spans 14 amino acids. CDR1 is MDHEN and CDR2 is SYDVKM in the germline V gene.

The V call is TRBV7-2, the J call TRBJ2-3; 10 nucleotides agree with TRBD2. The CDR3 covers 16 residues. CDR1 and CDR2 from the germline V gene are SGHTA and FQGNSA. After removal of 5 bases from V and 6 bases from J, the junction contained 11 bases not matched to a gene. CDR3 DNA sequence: TGTGCCAGCAGCACGAGGTCTAGCGGGAGTAAGGATACGCAGTATTTT. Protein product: CASSTRSSGSKDTQYF.

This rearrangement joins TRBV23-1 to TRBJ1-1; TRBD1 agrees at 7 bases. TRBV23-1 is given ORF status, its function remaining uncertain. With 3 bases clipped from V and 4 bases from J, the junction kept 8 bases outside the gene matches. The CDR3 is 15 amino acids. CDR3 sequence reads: CASSHSDRPGTEAFF. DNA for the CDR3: TGCGCCAGCAGTCACTCGGACAGGCCCGGCACTGAAGCTTTCTTT.

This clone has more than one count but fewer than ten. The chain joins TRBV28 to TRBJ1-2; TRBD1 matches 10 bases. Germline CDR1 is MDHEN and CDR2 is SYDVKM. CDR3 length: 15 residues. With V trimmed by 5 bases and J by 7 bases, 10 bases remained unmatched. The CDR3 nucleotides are TGTGCCAGCAGTCCCTCTGACAGGGGGCAAGGTGGCTACACCTTC. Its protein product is CASSPSDRGQGGYTF.

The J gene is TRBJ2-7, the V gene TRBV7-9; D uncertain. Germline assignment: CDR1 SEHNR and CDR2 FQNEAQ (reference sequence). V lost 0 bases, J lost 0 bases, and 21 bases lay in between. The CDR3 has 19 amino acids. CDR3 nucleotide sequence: TGTGCCAGCAGCTTAGCTCCCTATCGACACGGTGAGAGCTCCTACGAGCAGTACTTC. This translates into CASSLAPYRHGESSYEQYF.

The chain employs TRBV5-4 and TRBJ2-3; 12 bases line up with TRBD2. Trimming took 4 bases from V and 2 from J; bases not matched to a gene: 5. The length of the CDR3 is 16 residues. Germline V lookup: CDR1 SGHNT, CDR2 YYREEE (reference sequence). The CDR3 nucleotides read TGTGCCAGCAGCGGACGGACTAGCGGGAACACAGATACGCAGTATTTT. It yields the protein CASSGRTSGNTDTQYF. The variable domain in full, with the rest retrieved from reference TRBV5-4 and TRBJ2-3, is ETGVTQSPTHLIKTRGQQVTLRCSSQSGHNTVSWYQQALGQGPQFIFQYYREEENGRGNFPPRFSGLQFPNYSSELNVNALELDDSALYLCASSGRTSGNTDTQYFGPGTRLTVL.

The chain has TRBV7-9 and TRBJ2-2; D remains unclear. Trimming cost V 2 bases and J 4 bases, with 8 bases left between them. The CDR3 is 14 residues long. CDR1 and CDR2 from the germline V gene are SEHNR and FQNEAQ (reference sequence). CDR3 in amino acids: CASSLRGSTGELFF. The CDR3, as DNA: TGTGCCAGCAGCTTACGAGGATCCACCGGGGAGCTGTTTTTT.

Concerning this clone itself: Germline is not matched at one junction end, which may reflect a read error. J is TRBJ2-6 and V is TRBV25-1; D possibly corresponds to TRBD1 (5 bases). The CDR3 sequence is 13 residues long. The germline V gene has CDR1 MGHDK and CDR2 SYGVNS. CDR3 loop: CASGHSGANGLTF. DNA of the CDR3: TGTGCCAGCGGACACTCTGGGGCCAACGGCCTGACTTTC.

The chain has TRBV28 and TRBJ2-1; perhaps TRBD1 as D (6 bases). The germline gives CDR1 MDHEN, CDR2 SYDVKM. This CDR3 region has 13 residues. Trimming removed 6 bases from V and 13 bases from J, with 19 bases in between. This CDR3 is CASSGQGTPKQFF. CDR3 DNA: TGTGCCAGCAGCGGCCAGGGGACACCCAAACAGTTCTTC. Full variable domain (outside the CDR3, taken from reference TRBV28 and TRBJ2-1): DVKVTQSSRYLVKRTGEKVFLECVQDMDHENMFWYRQDPGLGLRLIYFSYDVKMKEKGDIPEGYSVSREKKERFSLILESASTNQTSMYLCASSGQGTPKQFFGPGTRLTVL.

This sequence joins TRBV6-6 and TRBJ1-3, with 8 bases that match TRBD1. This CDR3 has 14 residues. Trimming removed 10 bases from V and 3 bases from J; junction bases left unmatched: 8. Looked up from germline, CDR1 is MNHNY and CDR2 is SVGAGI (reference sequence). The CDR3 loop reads CATGQGADGNTIYF. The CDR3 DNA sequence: TGTGCCACGGGTCAGGGGGCTGATGGAAACACCATATATTTT.

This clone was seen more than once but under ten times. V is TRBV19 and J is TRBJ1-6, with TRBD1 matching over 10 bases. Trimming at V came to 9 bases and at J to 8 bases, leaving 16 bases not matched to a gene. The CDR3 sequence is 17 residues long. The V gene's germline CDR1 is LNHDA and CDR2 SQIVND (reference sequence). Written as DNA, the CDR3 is TGTGCCAGCCACCGGGACAGGGGCCGCGATTTGGATTCACCCCTCCACTTT. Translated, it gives CASHRDRGRDLDSPLHF.

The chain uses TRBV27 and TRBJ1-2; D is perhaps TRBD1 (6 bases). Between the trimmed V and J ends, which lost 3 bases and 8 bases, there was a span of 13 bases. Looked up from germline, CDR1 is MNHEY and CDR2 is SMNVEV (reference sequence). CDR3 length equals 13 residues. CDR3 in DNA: TGTGCCAGCAGTTTCCGGCAGGGGTTGGGCTACACCTTC. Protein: CASSFRQGLGYTF.

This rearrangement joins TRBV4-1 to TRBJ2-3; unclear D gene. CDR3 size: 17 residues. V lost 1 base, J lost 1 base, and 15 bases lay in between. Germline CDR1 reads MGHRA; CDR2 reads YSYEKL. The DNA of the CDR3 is TGCGCCAGCAGCCAAGCCCCACTCGGAGCTGGCACAGATACGCAGTATTTT. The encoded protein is CASSQAPLGAGTDTQYF.

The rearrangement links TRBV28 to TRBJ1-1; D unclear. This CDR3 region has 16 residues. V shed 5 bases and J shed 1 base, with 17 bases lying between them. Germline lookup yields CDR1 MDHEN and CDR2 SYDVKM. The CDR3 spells CASSPLGTQPNTEAFF. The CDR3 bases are TGTGCCAGCAGTCCCCTGGGTACACAGCCGAACACTGAAGCTTTCTTT.

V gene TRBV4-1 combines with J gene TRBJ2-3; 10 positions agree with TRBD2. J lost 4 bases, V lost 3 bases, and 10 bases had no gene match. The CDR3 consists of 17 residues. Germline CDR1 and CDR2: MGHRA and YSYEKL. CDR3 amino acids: CASSQLSGRAASDTQYF. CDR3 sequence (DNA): TGCGCCAGCAGCCAGCTCAGCGGGAGGGCCGCATCAGATACGCAGTATTTT.

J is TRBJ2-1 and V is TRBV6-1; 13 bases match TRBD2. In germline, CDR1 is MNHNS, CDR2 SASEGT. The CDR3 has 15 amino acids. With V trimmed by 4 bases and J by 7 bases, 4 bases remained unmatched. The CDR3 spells CASSVGLAGSNEQFF. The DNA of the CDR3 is TGTGCCAGCAGTGTGGGACTAGCGGGATCAAATGAGCAGTTCTTC.

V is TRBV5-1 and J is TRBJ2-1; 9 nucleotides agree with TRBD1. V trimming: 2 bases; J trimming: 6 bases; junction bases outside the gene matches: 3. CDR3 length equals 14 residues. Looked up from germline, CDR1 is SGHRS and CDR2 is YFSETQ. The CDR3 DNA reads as TGCGCCAGCAGCTTAGGGACAGGGCGCAATGAGCAGTTCTTC. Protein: CASSLGTGRNEQFF.

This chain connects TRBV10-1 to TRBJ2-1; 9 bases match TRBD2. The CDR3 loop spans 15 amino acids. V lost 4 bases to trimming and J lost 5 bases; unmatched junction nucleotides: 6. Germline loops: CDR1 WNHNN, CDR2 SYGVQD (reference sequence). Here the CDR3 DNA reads TGCGCCAGCAGTGTGTTCCTAGCGGGGAACAATGAGCAGTTCTTC. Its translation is CASSVFLAGNNEQFF.

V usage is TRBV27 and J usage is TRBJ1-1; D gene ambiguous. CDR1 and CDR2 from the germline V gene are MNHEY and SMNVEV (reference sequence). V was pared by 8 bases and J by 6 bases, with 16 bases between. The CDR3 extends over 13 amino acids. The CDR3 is CASAGRGGAEAFF. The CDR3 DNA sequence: TGTGCCAGCGCTGGGCGGGGAGGCGCTGAAGCTTTCTTT.

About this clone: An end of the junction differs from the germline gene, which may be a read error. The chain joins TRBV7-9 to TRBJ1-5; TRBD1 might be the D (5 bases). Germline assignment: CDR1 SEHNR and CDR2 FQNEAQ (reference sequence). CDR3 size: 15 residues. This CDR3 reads CSSRPGVRGNQPQHF. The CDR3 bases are TGTTCCAGCCGTCCGGGGGTACGAGGAAATCAGCCCCAGCATTTT.

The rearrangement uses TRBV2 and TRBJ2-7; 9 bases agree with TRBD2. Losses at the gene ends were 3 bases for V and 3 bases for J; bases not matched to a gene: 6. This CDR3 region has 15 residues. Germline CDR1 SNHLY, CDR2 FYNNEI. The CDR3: CASSEALAGHYEQYF. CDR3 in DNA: TGTGCCAGCAGTGAGGCCCTAGCGGGACACTACGAGCAGTACTTC.

The CDR3 protein is CASTYRDYYEQYF. DNA for the CDR3: TGTGCCAGCACCTACCGGGACTATTACGAGCAGTACTTC. This chain links TRBV6-6 with TRBJ2-7; 7 bases are a match to TRBD2. V was clipped by 7 bases and J by 4 bases; unmatched bases: 7. Germline V gives CDR1 MNHNY, CDR2 SVGAGI (reference sequence). CDR3 length: 13 amino acids.

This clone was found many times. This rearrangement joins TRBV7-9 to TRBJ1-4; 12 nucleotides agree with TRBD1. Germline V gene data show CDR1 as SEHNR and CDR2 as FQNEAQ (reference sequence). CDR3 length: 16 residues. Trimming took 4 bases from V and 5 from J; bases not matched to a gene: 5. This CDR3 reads CASSWGQGAGNEKLFF. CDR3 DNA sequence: TGTGCCAGCAGCTGGGGACAGGGGGCTGGGAATGAAAAACTGTTTTTT.

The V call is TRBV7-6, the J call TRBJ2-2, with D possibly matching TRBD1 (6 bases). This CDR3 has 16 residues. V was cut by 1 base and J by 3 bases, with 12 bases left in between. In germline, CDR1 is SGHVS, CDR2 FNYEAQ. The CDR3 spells CASSLDTGPDTGELFF. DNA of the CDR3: TGTGCCAGCAGCTTAGATACAGGGCCCGACACCGGGGAGCTGTTTTTT.